What follows describes a single T cell receptor beta chain. The junction shows a germline mismatch at one end, possibly a read error. The CDR3 has 13 residues. From germline, CDR1 is LNHDA and CDR2 SQIVND (reference sequence). This sample is drawn from a study of blood T cells in healthy people across ages. The authors ran a second PCR of 7 to 11 cycles using a sample-barcoded 5' primer and a J-beta primer mix. TCRdb itself ran the 5' RACE reads through MiXCR, one entry per CDR3 protein. Seen here are about 930,000 distinct CDR3 sequences, just under 30% observed once, and the top ten hold around 9.6%. This same sample was also taken into another study, of T cells of mothers and their children.

The chain uses TRBV19 and TRBJ2-1; D unresolved. Material: blood. The clonotype comes from a woman aged 40 to 50 in good health. CDR3 nucleotide sequence: TGTGCCAGTAGTATCGCCCTTTACAATAAGCAGTTCTTC. It specifies CASSIALYNKQFF.